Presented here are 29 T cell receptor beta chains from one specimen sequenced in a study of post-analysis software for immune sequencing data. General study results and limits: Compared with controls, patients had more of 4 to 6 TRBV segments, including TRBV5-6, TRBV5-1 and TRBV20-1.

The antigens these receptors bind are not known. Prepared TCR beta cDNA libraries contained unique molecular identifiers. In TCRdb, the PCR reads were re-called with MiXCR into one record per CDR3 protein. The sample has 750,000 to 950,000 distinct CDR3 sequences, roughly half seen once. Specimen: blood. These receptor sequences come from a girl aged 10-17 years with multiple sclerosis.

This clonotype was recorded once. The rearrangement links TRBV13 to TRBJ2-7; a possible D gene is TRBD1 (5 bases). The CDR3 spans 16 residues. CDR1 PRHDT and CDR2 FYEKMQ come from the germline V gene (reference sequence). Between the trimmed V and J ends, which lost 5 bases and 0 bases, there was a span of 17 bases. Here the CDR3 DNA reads TGTGCCAGCAGCCCTCTAGGGGAAGAGGTCTCCTACGAGCAGTACTTC. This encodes CASSPLGEEVSYEQYF.

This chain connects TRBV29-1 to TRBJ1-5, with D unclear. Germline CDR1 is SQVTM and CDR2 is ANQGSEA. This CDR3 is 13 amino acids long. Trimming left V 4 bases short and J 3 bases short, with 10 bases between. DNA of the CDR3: TGCAGCGTTGCGTCGGGATTCAATCAGCCCCAGCATTTT. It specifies CSVASGFNQPQHF.

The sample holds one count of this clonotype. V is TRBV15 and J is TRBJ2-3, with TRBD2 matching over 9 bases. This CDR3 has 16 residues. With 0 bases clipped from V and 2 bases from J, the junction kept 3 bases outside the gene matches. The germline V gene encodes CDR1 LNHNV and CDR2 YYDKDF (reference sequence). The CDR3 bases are TGTGCCACCAGCAGAGATCTAGCGGGGACCACAGATACGCAGTATTTT. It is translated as CATSRDLAGTTDTQYF.

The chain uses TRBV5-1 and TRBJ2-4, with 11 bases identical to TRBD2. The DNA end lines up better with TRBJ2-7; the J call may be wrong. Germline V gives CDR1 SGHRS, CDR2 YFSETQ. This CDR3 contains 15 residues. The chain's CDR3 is CASSPGIAGGDEQYF. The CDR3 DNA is TGCGCCAGCAGCCCCGGGATAGCGGGAGGGGACGAGCAGTACTTC.

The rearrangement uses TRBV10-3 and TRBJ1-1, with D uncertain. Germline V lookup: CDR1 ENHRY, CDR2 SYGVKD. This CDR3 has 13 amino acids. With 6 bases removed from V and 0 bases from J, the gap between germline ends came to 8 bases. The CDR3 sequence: CAIRGGVNTEAFF. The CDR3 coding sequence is TGTGCCATCAGGGGCGGGGTGAACACTGAAGCTTTCTTT.

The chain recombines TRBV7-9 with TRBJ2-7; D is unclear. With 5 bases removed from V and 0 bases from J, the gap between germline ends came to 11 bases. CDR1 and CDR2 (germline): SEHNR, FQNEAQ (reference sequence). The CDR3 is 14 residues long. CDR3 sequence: CASSTHSSSYEQYF. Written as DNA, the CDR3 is TGTGCCAGCAGCACCCACAGCAGCTCCTACGAGCAGTACTTC.

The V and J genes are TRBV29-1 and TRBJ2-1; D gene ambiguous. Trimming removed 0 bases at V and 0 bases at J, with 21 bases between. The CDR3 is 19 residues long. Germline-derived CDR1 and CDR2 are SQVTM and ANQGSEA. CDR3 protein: CSVEDWGLDPRSSYNEQFF. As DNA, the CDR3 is TGCAGCGTTGAAGATTGGGGTTTGGACCCCCGAAGCTCCTACAATGAGCAGTTCTTC.

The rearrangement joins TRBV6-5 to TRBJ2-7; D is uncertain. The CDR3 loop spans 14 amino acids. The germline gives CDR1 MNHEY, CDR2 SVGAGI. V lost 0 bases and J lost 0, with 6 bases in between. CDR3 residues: CASSYSVPSYEQYF. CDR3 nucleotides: TGTGCCAGCAGTTACTCTGTCCCCTCCTACGAGCAGTACTTC.

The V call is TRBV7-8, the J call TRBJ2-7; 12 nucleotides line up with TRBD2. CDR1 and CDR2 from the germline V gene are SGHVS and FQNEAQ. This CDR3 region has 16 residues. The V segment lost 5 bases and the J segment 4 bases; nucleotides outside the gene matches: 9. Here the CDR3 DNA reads TGTGCCAGCAGCCTTTCAGGGACTAGCGGGTGGTACGAGCAGTACTTC. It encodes CASSLSGTSGWYEQYF.

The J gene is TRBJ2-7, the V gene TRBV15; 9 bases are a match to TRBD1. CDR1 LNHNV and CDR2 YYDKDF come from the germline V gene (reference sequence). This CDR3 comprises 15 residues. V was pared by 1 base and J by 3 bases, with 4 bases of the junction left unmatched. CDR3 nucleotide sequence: TGTGCCACCAGCAGAGCTGGGACAGGGAACTACGAGCAGTACTTC. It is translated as CATSRAGTGNYEQYF.

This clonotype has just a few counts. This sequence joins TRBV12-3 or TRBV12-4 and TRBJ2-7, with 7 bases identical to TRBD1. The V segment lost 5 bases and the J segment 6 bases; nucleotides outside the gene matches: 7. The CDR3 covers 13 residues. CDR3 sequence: CASSQVTGFEQYF. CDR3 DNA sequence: TGTGCCAGCAGTCAAGTGACAGGGTTCGAGCAGTACTTC.

CDR3 sequence reads: CASSALLIRDWAKNIQYF. The CDR3 DNA reads as TGTGCCAGCAGTGCTCTCCTCATTCGCGATTGGGCCAAAAACATTCAGTACTTC. The V call is TRBV6-1, the J call TRBJ2-4; D not resolved. Germline values: CDR1 MNHNS, CDR2 SASEGT. Trimming removed 4 bases at V and 1 base at J, with 20 bases between. The CDR3 is 18 residues long.

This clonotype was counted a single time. The CDR3 bases are TGTGCCAGCAGGCCCGGGACAGAGGGCAGTGAGCAGTTCTTC. Protein: CASRPGTEGSEQFF. The chain carries TRBV6-4 and TRBJ2-1, with 7 positions matching TRBD1. CDR1 and CDR2 (germline): MRHNA, SNTAGT. J lost 9 bases, V lost 6 bases, and 11 bases had no gene match. CDR3 length equals 14 residues.

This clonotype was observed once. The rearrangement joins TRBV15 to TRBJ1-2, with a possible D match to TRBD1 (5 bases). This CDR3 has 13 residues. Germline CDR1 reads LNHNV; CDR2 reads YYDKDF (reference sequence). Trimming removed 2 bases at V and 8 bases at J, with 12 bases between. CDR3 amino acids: CATSRSAWDGYTF. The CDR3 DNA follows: TGTGCCACCAGCAGATCCGCGTGGGACGGCTACACCTTC.

CDR3 in DNA: TGTGCCAGCTCACTGGAGCGGGAGTACAATGAGCAGTTCTTC. This encodes CASSLEREYNEQFF. The chain employs TRBV18 and TRBJ2-1, with TRBD2 identical over 8 bases. With 4 bases clipped from V and 4 bases from J, the junction kept 3 bases outside the gene matches. Germline CDR1 is KGHSH and CDR2 is LQKENI. This CDR3 has 14 residues.

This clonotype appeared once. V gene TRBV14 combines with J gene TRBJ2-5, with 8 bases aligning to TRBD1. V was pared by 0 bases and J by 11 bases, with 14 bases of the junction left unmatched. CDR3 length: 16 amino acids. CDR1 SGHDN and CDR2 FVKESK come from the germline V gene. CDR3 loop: CASSQDWTGYHNEQYF. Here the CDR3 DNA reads TGTGCCAGCAGCCAAGATTGGACAGGGTATCACAATGAGCAGTACTTC.

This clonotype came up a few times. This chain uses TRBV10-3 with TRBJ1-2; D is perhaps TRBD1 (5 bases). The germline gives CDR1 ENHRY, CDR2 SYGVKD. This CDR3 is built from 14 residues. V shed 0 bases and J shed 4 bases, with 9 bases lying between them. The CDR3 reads CAISESSGGYGYTF. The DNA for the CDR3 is TGTGCCATCAGTGAGTCGTCGGGGGGCTATGGCTACACCTTC.

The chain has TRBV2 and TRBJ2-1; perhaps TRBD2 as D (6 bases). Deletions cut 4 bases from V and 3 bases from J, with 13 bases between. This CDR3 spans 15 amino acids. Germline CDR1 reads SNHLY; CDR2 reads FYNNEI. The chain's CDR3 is CASSGGLSYYNEQFF. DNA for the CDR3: TGTGCCAGCAGTGGGGGACTCTCATACTACAATGAGCAGTTCTTC.

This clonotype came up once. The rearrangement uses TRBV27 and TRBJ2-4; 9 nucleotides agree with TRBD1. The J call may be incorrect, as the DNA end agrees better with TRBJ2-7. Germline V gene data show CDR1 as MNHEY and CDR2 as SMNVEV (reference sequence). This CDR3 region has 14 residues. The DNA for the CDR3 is TGTGCCAGCAGACGACAGGGGGTCACCTACGAGCAGTACTTC. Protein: CASRRQGVTYEQYF.

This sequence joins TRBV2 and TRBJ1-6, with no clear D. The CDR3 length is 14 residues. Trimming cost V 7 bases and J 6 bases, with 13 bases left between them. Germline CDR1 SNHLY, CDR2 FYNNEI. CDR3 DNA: TGTGCCAGCACCCGAGATGGATTTAATTCACCCCTCCACTTT. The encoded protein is CASTRDGFNSPLHF. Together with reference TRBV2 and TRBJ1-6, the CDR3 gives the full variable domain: EPEVTQTPSHQVTQMGQEVILRCVPISNHLYFYWYRQILGQKVEFLVSFYNNEISEKSEIFDDQFSVERPDGSNFTLKIRSTKLEDSAMYFCASTRDGFNSPLHFGNGTRLTVT.

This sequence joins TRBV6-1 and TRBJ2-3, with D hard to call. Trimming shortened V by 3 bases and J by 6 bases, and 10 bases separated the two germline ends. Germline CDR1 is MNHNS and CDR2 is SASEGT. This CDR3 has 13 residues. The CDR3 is CASSDLVQDTQYF. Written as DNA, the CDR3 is TGTGCCAGCAGTGACCTAGTTCAGGATACGCAGTATTTT.

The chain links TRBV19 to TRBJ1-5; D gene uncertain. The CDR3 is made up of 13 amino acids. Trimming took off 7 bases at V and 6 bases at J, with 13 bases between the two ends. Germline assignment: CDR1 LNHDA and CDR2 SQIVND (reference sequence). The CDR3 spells CASTQVGSQPQHF. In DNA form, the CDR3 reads TGTGCCAGTACCCAAGTGGGTTCTCAGCCCCAGCATTTT.

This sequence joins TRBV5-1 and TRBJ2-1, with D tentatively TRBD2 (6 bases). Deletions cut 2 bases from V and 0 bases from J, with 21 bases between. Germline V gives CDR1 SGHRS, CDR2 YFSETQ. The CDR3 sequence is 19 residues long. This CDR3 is CASSLGRDFDLSSYNEQFF. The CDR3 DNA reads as TGCGCCAGCAGCTTAGGTAGGGACTTTGACCTCTCCTCCTACAATGAGCAGTTCTTC.

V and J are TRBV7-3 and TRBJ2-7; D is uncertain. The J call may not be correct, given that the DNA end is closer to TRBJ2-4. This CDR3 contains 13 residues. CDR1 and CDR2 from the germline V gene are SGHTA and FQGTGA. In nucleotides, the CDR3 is TGTGCCAGCAGCCCAGATTATGGGAACATTCAGTACTTC. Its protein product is CASSPDYGNIQYF.

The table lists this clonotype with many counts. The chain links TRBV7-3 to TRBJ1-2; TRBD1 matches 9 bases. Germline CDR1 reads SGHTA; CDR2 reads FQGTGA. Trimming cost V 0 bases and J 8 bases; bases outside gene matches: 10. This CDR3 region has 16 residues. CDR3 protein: CASSLTPRAGQGGYTF. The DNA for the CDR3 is TGTGCCAGCAGCTTAACCCCCCGTGCGGGACAGGGCGGCTACACCTTC.

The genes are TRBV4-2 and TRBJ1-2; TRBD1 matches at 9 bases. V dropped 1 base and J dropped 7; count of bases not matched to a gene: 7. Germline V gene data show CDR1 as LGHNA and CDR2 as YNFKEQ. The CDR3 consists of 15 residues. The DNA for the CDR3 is TGTGCCAGCAGCCAAGTGGGACAGGGAAATCGTGGCTACACCTTC. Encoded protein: CASSQVGQGNRGYTF.

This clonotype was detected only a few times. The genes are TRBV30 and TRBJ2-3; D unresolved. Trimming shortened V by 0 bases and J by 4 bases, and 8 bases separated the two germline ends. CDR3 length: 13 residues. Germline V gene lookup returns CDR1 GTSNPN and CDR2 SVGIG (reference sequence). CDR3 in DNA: TGTGCCTGGAGTGTCCCTGGCCCAGATACGCAGTATTTT. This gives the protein CAWSVPGPDTQYF.

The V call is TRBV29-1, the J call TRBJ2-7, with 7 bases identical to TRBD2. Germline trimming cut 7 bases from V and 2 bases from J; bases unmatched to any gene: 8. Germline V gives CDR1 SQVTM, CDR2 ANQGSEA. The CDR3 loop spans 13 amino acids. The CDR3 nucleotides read TGCAGCGGGGGGGGACGGGCTGCCTACGAGCAGTACTTC. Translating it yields CSGGGRAAYEQYF.

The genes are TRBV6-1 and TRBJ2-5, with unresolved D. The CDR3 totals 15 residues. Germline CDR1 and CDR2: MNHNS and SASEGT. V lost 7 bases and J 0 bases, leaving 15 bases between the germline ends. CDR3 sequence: CASMPGRRYQETQYF. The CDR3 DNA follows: TGTGCCAGCATGCCTGGGCGCAGGTACCAAGAGACCCAGTACTTC.